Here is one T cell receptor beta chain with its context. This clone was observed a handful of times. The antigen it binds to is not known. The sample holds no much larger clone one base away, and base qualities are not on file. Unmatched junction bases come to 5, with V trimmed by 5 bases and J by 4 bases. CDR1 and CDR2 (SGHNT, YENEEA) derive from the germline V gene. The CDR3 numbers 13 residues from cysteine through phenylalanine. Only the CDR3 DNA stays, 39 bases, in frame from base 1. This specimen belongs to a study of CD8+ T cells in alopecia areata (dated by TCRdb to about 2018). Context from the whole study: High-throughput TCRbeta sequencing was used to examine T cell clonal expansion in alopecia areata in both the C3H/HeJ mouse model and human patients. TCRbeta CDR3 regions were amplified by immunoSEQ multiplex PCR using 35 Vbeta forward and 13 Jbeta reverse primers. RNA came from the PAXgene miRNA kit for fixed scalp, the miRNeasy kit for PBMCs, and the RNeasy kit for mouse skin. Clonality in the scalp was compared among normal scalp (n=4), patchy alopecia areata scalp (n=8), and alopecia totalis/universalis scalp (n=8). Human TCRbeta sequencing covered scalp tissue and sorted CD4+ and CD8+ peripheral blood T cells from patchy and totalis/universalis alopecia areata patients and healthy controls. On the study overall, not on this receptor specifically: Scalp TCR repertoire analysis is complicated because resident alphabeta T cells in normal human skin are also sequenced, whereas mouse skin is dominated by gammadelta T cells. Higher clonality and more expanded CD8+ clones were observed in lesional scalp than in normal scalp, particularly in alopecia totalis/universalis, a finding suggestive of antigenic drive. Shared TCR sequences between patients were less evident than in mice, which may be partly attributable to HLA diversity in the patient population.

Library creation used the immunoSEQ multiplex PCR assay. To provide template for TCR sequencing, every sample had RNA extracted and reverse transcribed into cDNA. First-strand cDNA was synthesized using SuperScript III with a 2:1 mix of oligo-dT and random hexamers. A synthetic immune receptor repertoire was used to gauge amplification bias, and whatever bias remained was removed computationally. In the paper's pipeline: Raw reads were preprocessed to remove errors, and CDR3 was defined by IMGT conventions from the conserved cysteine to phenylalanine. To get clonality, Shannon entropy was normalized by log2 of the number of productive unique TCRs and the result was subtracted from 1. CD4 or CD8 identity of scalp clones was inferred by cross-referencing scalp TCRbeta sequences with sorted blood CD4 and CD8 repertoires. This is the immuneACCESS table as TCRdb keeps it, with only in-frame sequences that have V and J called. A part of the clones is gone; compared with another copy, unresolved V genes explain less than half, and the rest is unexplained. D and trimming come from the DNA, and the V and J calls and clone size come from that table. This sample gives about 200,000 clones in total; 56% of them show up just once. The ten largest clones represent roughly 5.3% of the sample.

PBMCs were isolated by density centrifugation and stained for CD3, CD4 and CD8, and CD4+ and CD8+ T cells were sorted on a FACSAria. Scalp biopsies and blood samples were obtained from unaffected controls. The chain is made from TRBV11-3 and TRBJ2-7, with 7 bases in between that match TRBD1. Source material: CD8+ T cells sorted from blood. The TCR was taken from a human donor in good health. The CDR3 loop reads CASSPKQGYEQYF. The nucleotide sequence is TGTGCCAGCAGCCCCAAACAGGGGTACGAGCAGTACTTC.